The 20 T cell receptor beta chains in this list originate from one sample, sequenced in a study of memory CD4+ T cells and cytomegalovirus serostatus. Profiled with immunoSEQ multiplex PCR; TCRdb holds only in-frame clones, not every one. The data hold about 75,000 clones, with about 78% observed a single time. Single viable CD3+CD4+CD8-CD45RO+ cells were sorted as the memory CD4+ T cells. Sequenced material: memory CD4+ T cells from blood. Receptor source: an adult in good health and CMV-seropositive.

This clone appeared a few times. This rearrangement joins TRBV4-2 to TRBJ1-5; D is perhaps TRBD1 (5 bases). The V gene lost 9 bases and the J gene lost 4 bases, with 19 bases spanning the gap. CDR3 length: 15 residues. Germline V gene sequence: CDR1 LGHNA, CDR2 YNFKEQ. The CDR3 sequence: CASSIARESNQPQHF. CDR3 bases: TGTGCCAGTTCGATAGCCAGGGAATCGAATCAGCCCCAGCATTTT.

This chain joins TRBV7-2 and TRBJ1-2, with D unresolved. The germline V gene has CDR1 SGHTA and CDR2 FQGNSA. V was cut by 0 bases and J by 7 bases, with 9 bases left in between. This CDR3 spans 13 amino acids. CDR3 residues: CASSLAVGSGYTF. In DNA, the CDR3 is TGTGCCAGCAGCTTAGCGGTGGGCTCTGGCTACACCTTC. Combining the CDR3 with reference TRBV7-2 and TRBJ1-2 gives the whole variable domain GAGVSQSPSNKVTEKGKDVELRCDPISGHTALYWYRQSLGQGLEFLIYFQGNSAPDKSGLPSDRFSAERTGGSVSTLTIQRTQQEDSAVYLCASSLAVGSGYTFGSGTRLTVV.

The chain has TRBV5-5 and TRBJ1-1; no clear D. The CDR3 is made up of 13 amino acids. Between the trimmed V and J ends, which lost 2 bases and 0 bases, there was a span of 5 bases. Germline assignment: CDR1 SGHKS and CDR2 YYEKEE (reference sequence). CDR3 bases: TGTGCCAGCAGCTTTAACCTGAACACTGAAGCTTTCTTT. It translates to CASSFNLNTEAFF.

This chain joins TRBV27 and TRBJ1-3, with D hard to call. CDR1 is MNHEY and CDR2 is SMNVEV in the germline V gene (reference sequence). V lost 6 bases, J lost 0 bases, and 9 bases lay in between. This CDR3 region has 14 residues. The CDR3: CASRPHGSGNTIYF. CDR3 sequence (DNA): TGTGCCAGCAGACCTCACGGCTCTGGAAACACCATATATTTT.

The V gene is TRBV9, the J gene TRBJ1-2; TRBD1 might be the D (5 bases). The CDR3 runs to 15 residues. The germline V and J ends were trimmed by 5 bases and 2 bases, with 16 bases remaining between them. Germline values: CDR1 SGDLS, CDR2 YYNGEE. CDR3 amino acids: CASRRPGNPNYGYTF. The CDR3 coding sequence is TGTGCCAGCAGACGGCCAGGGAATCCGAACTATGGCTACACCTTC.

The rearrangement uses TRBV4-1 and TRBJ1-1; TRBD1 is a possible D gene (5 bases). Germline lookup yields CDR1 MGHRA and CDR2 YSYEKL. The CDR3 spans 17 residues. V lost 1 base and J lost 1, with 16 bases in between. The CDR3 protein is CASSQGRGGLWNTEAFF. As DNA, the CDR3 is TGCGCCAGCAGCCAAGGTCGCGGGGGACTTTGGAACACTGAAGCTTTCTTT.

This clone turned up a few times. This chain links TRBV2 with TRBJ1-2; D not certain. The germline V and J ends were trimmed by 8 bases and 2 bases, with 9 bases remaining between them. The CDR3 sequence is 12 residues long. Germline V CDR1 and CDR2: SNHLY, FYNNEI. The CDR3 DNA follows: TGTGCCAGCTCCCTGGGGAACTATGGCTACACCTTC. This codes for CASSLGNYGYTF.

Concerning this clone: One end of the junction is discordant with germline, which a read error may explain. V and J are TRBV11-2 and TRBJ2-5, with TRBD1 matching 9 bases. CDR3 length: 18 residues. Germline CDR1 and CDR2: SGHAT and FQNNGV. The CDR3 nucleotides are TGTGCCAGCAGCCAAACCTCGGGACAGGGAATAAGGCAAGTGACCCAGTACTTC. It is translated as CASSQTSGQGIRQVTQYF.

The chain carries TRBV30 and TRBJ1-1; D is ambiguous. The V end lost 0 bases, the J end lost 1 base, and 6 bases lay between the germline ends. The CDR3 is 13 amino acids. Germline V gene lookup returns CDR1 GTSNPN and CDR2 SVGIG (reference sequence). Here the CDR3 DNA reads TGTGCCTGGAGTGTACTGACGAACACTGAAGCTTTCTTT. As protein: CAWSVLTNTEAFF.

The CDR3 nucleotides read TGCGCCAGCAGCTTGACCAGGGGACTCATTAGCTCCTACAATGAGCAGTTCTTC. Translation: CASSLTRGLISSYNEQFF. This sequence joins TRBV5-1 and TRBJ2-1; possibly TRBD1 or TRBD2 for D (6 bases each). Per the germline V gene, CDR1 is SGHRS and CDR2 is YFSETQ. The CDR3 length is 18 residues. V gave up 1 base and J gave up 0 bases, with 17 bases separating them.

The chain recombines TRBV5-1 with TRBJ2-5; a weak D match, TRBD2 (5 bases). V was shortened by 0 bases and J by 4 bases, with 16 bases between the two germline ends. The CDR3 spans 16 residues. Germline V CDR1 and CDR2: SGHRS, YFSETQ. The CDR3 region is CASSLASREGGETQYF. The CDR3 DNA follows: TGCGCCAGCAGCTTGGCCAGCCGAGAGGGTGGAGAGACCCAGTACTTC.

This clone has a handful of counts. J is TRBJ2-3 and V is TRBV5-1, with 7 bases aligning to TRBD1. The CDR3 has 14 amino acids. CDR1 and CDR2 from the germline V gene are SGHRS and YFSETQ. Trimming took 0 bases from V and 4 from J; bases not matched to a gene: 2. As DNA, the CDR3 is TGCGCCAGCAGCTTGGAGGGGGCTGCAGATACGCAGTATTTT. This encodes CASSLEGAADTQYF.

The gene calls are TRBV6-6 and TRBJ2-7; 7 bases agree with TRBD2. Per germline, CDR1 MNHNY and CDR2 SVGAGI (reference sequence). Trimming removed 5 bases from V and 3 bases from J; junction bases left unmatched: 4. The CDR3 contains 13 residues. CDR3 loop: CASSLRDYYEQYF. Written as DNA, the CDR3 is TGTGCCAGCAGTCTACGGGACTACTACGAGCAGTACTTC.

The chain links TRBV10-3 to TRBJ2-1; 10 bases fit TRBD1. Per germline, CDR1 ENHRY and CDR2 SYGVKD. The V gene end was trimmed by 0 bases and the J gene end by 10 bases; junction bases not matched to a gene: 9. The length of the CDR3 is 16 residues. The CDR3 region is CAISESAGQGSGEQFF. The CDR3 DNA is TGTGCCATCAGTGAGTCGGCGGGACAGGGGTCCGGAGAGCAGTTCTTC.

The chain is built from TRBV6-1 and TRBJ1-5, with D tentatively TRBD1 (5 bases). CDR1 is MNHNS, CDR2 SASEGT, per germline. V dropped 8 bases and J dropped 0 bases, with 11 bases sitting between them. This CDR3 comprises 14 residues. The CDR3 coding sequence is TGTGCCAGCCATGGGGGATCTAGCAATCAGCCCCAGCATTTT. Protein sequence: CASHGGSSNQPQHF.

The chain carries TRBV7-9 and TRBJ1-3; D is ambiguous. The CDR3 totals 14 residues. Per germline, CDR1 SEHNR and CDR2 FQNEAQ (reference sequence). V dropped 3 bases and J dropped 4 bases, with 10 bases sitting between them. CDR3 residues: CASSFGIEGNTIYF. The CDR3 DNA sequence: TGTGCCAGCAGCTTTGGGATCGAGGGAAACACCATATATTTT.

V and J are TRBV7-8 and TRBJ2-7; 7 nucleotides line up with TRBD2. The CDR3 sequence is 15 residues long. The V gene's germline CDR1 is SGHVS and CDR2 FQNEAQ. The V segment lost 1 base and the J segment 6 bases; nucleotides outside the gene matches: 9. The CDR3 spells CASSLGLAGPGEQYV. The CDR3, as DNA: TGTGCCAGCAGCTTAGGACTAGCAGGGCCCGGCGAGCAGTACGTC.

J is TRBJ2-5 and V is TRBV11-2; D is undetermined. Deletions cut 1 base from V and 2 bases from J, with 14 bases between. In germline, CDR1 is SGHAT, CDR2 FQNNGV. The CDR3 runs 16 residues. The CDR3: CASSLGRVMSQETQYF. CDR3 nucleotides: TGTGCCAGCAGCTTAGGTAGGGTCATGAGTCAAGAGACCCAGTACTTC. Based on the CDR3 plus reference TRBV11-2 and TRBJ2-5, the full variable domain is EAGVAQSPRYKIIEKRQSVAFWCNPISGHATLYWYQQILGQGPKLLIQFQNNGVVDDSQLPKDRFSAERLKGVDSTLKIQPAKLEDSAVYLCASSLGRVMSQETQYFGPGTRLLVL.

This rearrangement joins TRBV7-2 to TRBJ1-1; D is unclear. Looked up from germline, CDR1 is SGHTA and CDR2 is FQGNSA. The CDR3 is 12 amino acids. With 0 bases removed from V and 4 bases from J, the gap between germline ends came to 3 bases. CDR3 nucleotide sequence: TGTGCCAGCAGCTTAGCTCTCACTGAAGCTTTCTTT. Its translation: CASSLALTEAFF. The complete variable domain, with remaining parts taken from reference TRBV7-2 and TRBJ1-1, reads GAGVSQSPSNKVTEKGKDVELRCDPISGHTALYWYRQSLGQGLEFLIYFQGNSAPDKSGLPSDRFSAERTGGSVSTLTIQRTQQEDSAVYLCASSLALTEAFFGQGTRLTVV.

The rearrangement links TRBV30 to TRBJ2-7; no firm D call. CDR1 is GTSNPN, CDR2 SVGIG, per germline (reference sequence). The CDR3 sequence is 16 residues long. With 0 bases removed from V and 0 bases from J, the gap between germline ends came to 15 bases. The CDR3 is CAWSVFGRPSSYEQYF. The CDR3 bases are TGTGCCTGGAGTGTATTCGGACGCCCGAGCTCCTACGAGCAGTACTTC.